These 31 T cell receptor beta chains share one sample of origin, sequenced in a study of beta chain features in type 1 diabetes. Investigators reverse transcribed all isolated RNA, so they sequenced expressed TCRB transcripts. Only in-frame clones appear in the TCRdb table, and some are missing; sequencing was by immunoSEQ multiplex PCR. Of about 160,000 clones listed, about 8.1% are singletons. Source material: central memory CD4+ T cells from blood. These receptors all come from a young man in good health.

This rearrangement joins TRBV5-5 to TRBJ1-4; TRBD1 matches 10 bases. From germline, CDR1 is SGHKS and CDR2 YYEKEE (reference sequence). V was pared by 3 bases and J by 3 bases, with 8 bases of the junction left unmatched. The CDR3 length is 17 residues. The CDR3 DNA reads TGTGCCAGCAGCTCGAGGACAGGGGGGTGGTCTAATGAAAAACTGTTTTTT. It translates to CASSSRTGGWSNEKLFF. Looking up the rest from reference TRBV5-5 and TRBJ1-4 gives the full variable domain: DAGVTQSPTHLIKTRGQQVTLRCSPISGHKSVSWYQQVLGQGPQFIFQYYEKEERGRGNFPDRFSARQFPNYSSELNVNALLLGDSALYLCASSSRTGGWSNEKLFFGSGTQLSVL.

The genes are TRBV4-3 and TRBJ2-1, with D possibly TRBD1 on 6 matching bases. Between the trimmed V and J ends, which lost 1 base and 7 bases, there was a span of 11 bases. CDR3 length: 14 amino acids. Germline loops: CDR1 LGHNA, CDR2 YSLEER. The CDR3 bases are TGCGCCAGCAGCCAAGCGGGCAGGGGAAATGAGCAGTTCTTC. Translation gives CASSQAGRGNEQFF.

A few counts support this clone. This chain links TRBV30 with TRBJ1-3; no reliable D call. CDR1 is GTSNPN and CDR2 is SVGIG in the germline V gene (reference sequence). The CDR3 totals 12 residues. V lost 2 bases to trimming and J lost 2 bases, with 4 bases between them. CDR3 DNA sequence: TGTGCCTGGAGTTTTACTGGAAACACCATATATTTT. It yields the protein CAWSFTGNTIYF.

This clone came up a few times. J is TRBJ1-1 and V is TRBV5-6, with D possibly matching TRBD1 (6 bases). V was pared by 0 bases and J by 3 bases, with 15 bases between. Germline lookup yields CDR1 SGHDT and CDR2 YYEEEE. This CDR3 spans 16 amino acids. CDR3 loop: CASSLANGGRYTEAFF. The CDR3 bases are TGTGCCAGCAGCTTGGCCAACGGGGGGCGTTACACTGAAGCTTTCTTT.

The chain has TRBV11-2 and TRBJ2-3, with D possibly matching TRBD2 (6 bases). The germline V and J ends were trimmed by 0 bases and 2 bases, with 9 bases remaining between them. The CDR3 length is 15 residues. The germline V gene has CDR1 SGHAT and CDR2 FQNNGV. Here the CDR3 DNA reads TGTGCCAGCAGCTTAGATGGGACTTCCACAGATACGCAGTATTTT. It is translated as CASSLDGTSTDTQYF.

This clone appeared many times. The chain combines TRBV5-6 with TRBJ2-1; 7 positions match TRBD2. CDR1 is SGHDT, CDR2 YYEEEE, per germline. V was clipped by 1 base and J by 7 bases; unmatched bases: 2. The CDR3 contains 13 residues. For the CDR3, the DNA is TGTGCCAGCAGCTTGAAACTAGCGAATGAGCAGTTCTTC. Protein sequence: CASSLKLANEQFF.

The chain combines TRBV10-3 with TRBJ2-3; TRBD1 might be the D (5 bases). The CDR3 has 14 amino acids. Germline lookup yields CDR1 ENHRY and CDR2 SYGVKD. Trimming removed 11 bases from V and 2 bases from J, with 17 bases in between. The CDR3: CAAKQDKPTDTQYF. The CDR3 nucleotides are TGTGCCGCGAAACAGGACAAACCCACAGATACGCAGTATTTT.

The CDR3 loop reads CASSEGAGGGYTF. CDR3 coding DNA: TGTGCCAGCAGTGAAGGTGCAGGGGGTGGCTACACCTTC. The chain recombines TRBV2 with TRBJ1-2; 7 bases agree with TRBD1. The CDR3 covers 13 residues. Germline V gene sequence: CDR1 SNHLY, CDR2 FYNNEI. V trimming: 1 base; J trimming: 7 bases; junction bases outside the gene matches: 3.

This clone was counted at least ten times. The genes are TRBV7-9 and TRBJ2-1, with D possibly TRBD2 on 6 matching bases. This CDR3 is 14 amino acids long. Trimming removed 8 bases at V and 9 bases at J, with 20 bases between. CDR1 SEHNR and CDR2 FQNEAQ come from the germline V gene (reference sequence). This CDR3 reads CASQREVLVGEQFF. In DNA, the CDR3 is TGTGCCAGCCAAAGGGAGGTTTTGGTCGGTGAGCAGTTCTTC. The variable domain in full, completed from reference TRBV7-9 and TRBJ2-1, reads DTGVSQNPRHKITKRGQNVTFRCDPISEHNRLYWYRQTLGQGPEFLTYFQNEAQLEKSRLLSDRFSAERPKGSFSTLEIQRTEQGDSAMYLCASQREVLVGEQFFGPGTRLTVL.

This clone was counted a few times. V usage is TRBV7-8 and J usage is TRBJ2-2; the D gene is possibly TRBD2 (5 bases). Trimming took 4 bases from V and 2 from J, leaving 8 bases between them. CDR1 is SGHVS, CDR2 FQNEAQ, per germline. CDR3 length: 14 amino acids. The chain's CDR3 is CASSSGINTGELFF. The CDR3 DNA sequence: TGTGCCAGCAGCTCCGGGATTAACACCGGGGAGCTGTTTTTT.

This clone was seen more than once but under ten times. The chain combines TRBV15 with TRBJ2-5, with 10 bases identical to TRBD2. This CDR3 contains 13 residues. Trimming at V came to 8 bases and at J to 2 bases, leaving 2 bases not matched to a gene. Germline loops: CDR1 LNHNV, CDR2 YYDKDF (reference sequence). CDR3 protein: CATRTSGQETQYF. The CDR3 DNA is TGTGCCACCCGGACTAGCGGACAAGAGACCCAGTACTTC.

This clone has more than one count but fewer than ten. CDR3 loop: CASSIGPGGNQPQHF. In DNA form, the CDR3 reads TGTGCCAGTAGTATAGGTCCTGGAGGCAATCAGCCCCAGCATTTT. This chain uses TRBV19 with TRBJ1-5; D is uncertain. There are 15 residues in the CDR3. CDR1 is LNHDA and CDR2 is SQIVND in the germline V gene (reference sequence). Trimming cost V 1 base and J 2 bases, with 9 bases left between them.

This clone was detected ten times or more. The chain employs TRBV5-1 and TRBJ1-2; no clear D gene. Germline lookup yields CDR1 SGHRS and CDR2 YFSETQ. The CDR3 has 12 amino acids. V shed 2 bases and J shed 8 bases, with 10 bases lying between them. The DNA of the CDR3 is TGCGCCAGCAGCTTTGGTCTGCGAGGCTACACCTTC. This encodes CASSFGLRGYTF.

This clone was seen a few times. This chain joins TRBV7-2 and TRBJ1-5; 7 positions agree with TRBD1. In germline, CDR1 is SGHTA, CDR2 FQGNSA. V shed 3 bases and J 1 base; nucleotides not matched to a gene: 3. This CDR3 has 15 residues. The CDR3 DNA reads as TGTGCCAGCAGCTTGGGACAGAGGAGCAATCAGCCCCAGCATTTT. It codes for CASSLGQRSNQPQHF.

This clone was counted between two and nine times. The chain has TRBV13 and TRBJ2-7; 11 bases are shared with TRBD2. The CDR3 runs 14 residues. The germline V gene encodes CDR1 PRHDT and CDR2 FYEKMQ (reference sequence). The ends lost 8 bases at V and 0 bases at J; junction bases unmatched: 3. CDR3 loop: CASETSGISYEQYF. As DNA, the CDR3 is TGTGCCAGCGAGACTAGCGGGATCTCCTACGAGCAGTACTTC. Full variable domain (rest looked up from reference TRBV13 and TRBJ2-7): AAGVIQSPRHLIKEKRETATLKCYPIPRHDTVYWYQQGPGQDPQFLISFYEKMQSDKGSIPDRFSAQQFSDYHSELNMSSLELGDSALYFCASETSGISYEQYFGPGTRLTVT.

The chain joins TRBV28 to TRBJ2-6, with 8 bases aligning to TRBD1. In germline, CDR1 is MDHEN, CDR2 SYDVKM. V shed 7 bases and J 0 bases; nucleotides not matched to a gene: 11. The CDR3 extends over 18 amino acids. CDR3 in amino acids: CASTGSGTGFSGANVLTF. DNA of the CDR3: TGTGCCAGCACCGGCTCCGGGACAGGATTCTCTGGGGCCAACGTCCTGACTTTC.

This clone was found many times. The genes are TRBV30 and TRBJ1-1; D is ambiguous. This CDR3 comprises 15 residues. Germline CDR1 GTSNPN, CDR2 SVGIG (reference sequence). V lost 0 bases, J lost 5 bases, and 16 bases lay in between. The DNA of the CDR3 is TGTGCCTGGAGTGTACCAAGGCAGGTGGGTACTGAAGCTTTCTTT. Protein product: CAWSVPRQVGTEAFF.

The chain recombines TRBV2 with TRBJ1-1; a possible D gene is TRBD1 (6 bases). The CDR3 is 16 amino acids. V lost 8 bases and J lost 4, with 23 bases in between. Germline lookup yields CDR1 SNHLY and CDR2 FYNNEI. As DNA, the CDR3 is TGTGCCAGCCGAGCCCTCCCGGGGACAAAGGGCACTGAAGCTTTCTTT. As protein: CASRALPGTKGTEAFF.

In its sample, this clone was seen a few times. The V and J genes are TRBV5-5 and TRBJ2-1; D ambiguous. Trimming cost V 3 bases and J 5 bases, with 9 bases left between them. Germline CDR1 is SGHKS and CDR2 is YYEKEE (reference sequence). The CDR3 totals 13 residues. CDR3 DNA sequence: TGTGCCAGCAGCTCAGGTACCCACAATGAGCAGTTCTTC. Translation: CASSSGTHNEQFF. The variable domain in full, with the rest retrieved from reference TRBV5-5 and TRBJ2-1, is DAGVTQSPTHLIKTRGQQVTLRCSPISGHKSVSWYQQVLGQGPQFIFQYYEKEERGRGNFPDRFSARQFPNYSSELNVNALLLGDSALYLCASSSGTHNEQFFGPGTRLTVL.

CDR3: CASSLSGSRVNEQFF. CDR3 bases: TGTGCCAGCAGCTTGAGTGGGAGCCGCGTCAATGAGCAGTTCTTC. The V call is TRBV5-4, the J call TRBJ2-1; D may be TRBD2 (5 bases). The germline V and J ends were trimmed by 1 base and 6 bases, with 14 bases remaining between them. The germline V gene encodes CDR1 SGHNT and CDR2 YYREEE (reference sequence). This CDR3 comprises 15 residues.

The chain uses TRBV18 and TRBJ2-6, with D unclear. Germline V gene data show CDR1 as KGHSH and CDR2 as LQKENI. CDR3 length equals 17 residues. V dropped 4 bases and J dropped 0 bases, with 13 bases sitting between them. The CDR3 nucleotides are TGTGCCAGCTCACGTATAAACTCGATCTCTGGGGCCAACGTCCTGACTTTC. Amino acids: CASSRINSISGANVLTF.

This clone was seen a few times. The V gene is TRBV7-3, the J gene TRBJ2-2, with 14 bases fitting TRBD2. The CDR3 extends over 19 amino acids. CDR1 is SGHTA and CDR2 is FQGTGA in the germline V gene. Trimming took 4 bases from V and 2 from J; bases not matched to a gene: 9. The CDR3 DNA reads TGTGCCAGCAGCTCGACCTCGACTAGCGGGAGGGTTAACACCGGGGAGCTGTTTTTT. Translation gives CASSSTSTSGRVNTGELFF.

This rearrangement joins TRBV5-6 to TRBJ2-7; 11 bases align to TRBD2. V was clipped by 2 bases and J by 4 bases; unmatched bases: 5. Germline V CDR1 and CDR2: SGHDT, YYEEEE. CDR3 length: 15 residues. Here the CDR3 reads CASSLTSGSRYEQYF. The DNA for the CDR3 is TGTGCCAGCAGCTTAACTAGCGGGAGTAGGTACGAGCAGTACTTC.

This clone was counted ten times or more. J is TRBJ1-2 and V is TRBV30, with D perhaps TRBD1 (5 bases). The ends were cut back, 1 base at V and 0 bases at J, with 6 bases in the middle. Germline V gives CDR1 GTSNPN, CDR2 SVGIG (reference sequence). The CDR3 totals 13 residues. CDR3 nucleotides: TGTGCCTGGAGTGCGGGGGCTAACTATGGCTACACCTTC. It translates to CAWSAGANYGYTF.

V and J are TRBV7-3 and TRBJ2-5, with 9 bases that match TRBD1. Trimming cost V 2 bases and J 4 bases; bases outside gene matches: 8. The CDR3 sequence is 16 residues long. Germline CDR1 reads SGHTA; CDR2 reads FQGTGA. CDR3 nucleotides: TGTGCCAGCAGCTTACTTGGGACAGGGAATGGAGAGACCCAGTACTTC. It specifies CASSLLGTGNGETQYF.

The CDR3 region is CASSSLQGNGELFF. CDR3 coding DNA: TGTGCCAGCAGCTCCCTTCAGGGAAACGGGGAGCTGTTTTTT. V and J are TRBV7-2 and TRBJ2-2; tentatively, D is TRBD1 (5 bases). The CDR3 consists of 14 residues. Trimming stripped 4 bases from V and 7 bases from J, with 13 bases between. Germline assignment: CDR1 SGHTA and CDR2 FQGNSA.

Only a few counts were recorded for this clone. The genes are TRBV27 and TRBJ2-7; 10 positions match TRBD1. This CDR3 region has 15 residues. The germline CDR1 and CDR2 sequences are MNHEY and SMNVEV (reference sequence). V shed 6 bases, J shed 2 bases, and the junction held 7 bases outside the gene matches. CDR3 DNA: TGTGCCAGCAGACTCACGGGACAGGGGACCTACGAGCAGTACTTC. Its protein is CASRLTGQGTYEQYF.

This clone was seen repeatedly, ten times or more. Other DNA sequences from this sample encode an identical CDR3 as well. The V gene is TRBV29-1, the J gene TRBJ2-1, with D tentatively TRBD2 (7 bases). The germline V gene has CDR1 SQVTM and CDR2 ANQGSEA. Trimming removed 4 bases from V and 6 bases from J, with 10 bases in between. The length of the CDR3 is 12 residues. The CDR3 DNA sequence: TGCAGCGTTGGGGGGGGCAGCAATGAGCAGTTCTTC. It is translated as CSVGGGSNEQFF.

Many counts were recorded for this clone. The rearrangement uses TRBV4-2 and TRBJ2-2; D is unresolved. Germline-derived CDR1 and CDR2 are LGHNA and YNFKEQ. V lost 0 bases, J lost 5 bases, and 13 bases lay in between. The CDR3 is made up of 16 amino acids. CDR3 nucleotides: TGTGCCAGCAGCCAAGATACCGACATAAGAACCGGGGAGCTGTTTTTT. This sequence encodes CASSQDTDIRTGELFF.

In its sample, this clone was seen a few times. CDR3 loop: CATSRQTAPGTEAFF. The CDR3 DNA reads TGTGCCACCAGCAGACAAACAGCCCCTGGCACTGAAGCTTTCTTT. The chain is built from TRBV15 and TRBJ1-1; D not certain. Deletions cut 2 bases from V and 4 bases from J, with 14 bases between. CDR1 is LNHNV, CDR2 YYDKDF, per germline (reference sequence). The CDR3 has 15 residues.

This clone was seen more than once but under ten times. The chain employs TRBV5-1 and TRBJ2-7, with D unresolved. The length of the CDR3 is 12 residues. V dropped 0 bases and J dropped 5 bases, with 6 bases sitting between them. Germline assignment: CDR1 SGHRS and CDR2 YFSETQ. CDR3 in amino acids: CASSLGENEQYF. The DNA for the CDR3 is TGCGCCAGCAGCTTGGGAGAAAACGAGCAGTACTTC.